This entry describes one T cell receptor beta chain. The ends were cut back, 2 bases at V and 7 bases at J, with 2 bases in the middle. Germline V CDR1 and CDR2: PRHDT, FYEKMQ (reference sequence). The CDR3 sequence is 11 residues long. This specimen belongs to a study of CD8+ T cells in alopecia areata. Treatment reported: oral pan-JAK inhibitor, 5-10 mg twice daily. RNA was extracted and reverse transcribed into cDNA as the sequencing template. Sequencing was performed with immunoSEQ multiplex PCR; in TCRdb, only in-frame clones are kept and a portion is missing. The profile shows over 100,000 clones, less than 75% of them singletons.

The sequence came from a human donor with alopecia areata. The chain links TRBV13 to TRBJ1-4, with D unresolved. The sample here was CD8+ T cells sorted from blood, taken at week 24, from a patient treated with tofacitinib. The CDR3 DNA sequence: TGTGCCAGCAGCTTACGTGAAAAACTGTTTTTT. Its translation: CASSLREKLFF.